This T cell receptor beta chain comes out of a study of identical twins. This clonotype has at least ten counts. TCRdb redid the calling of the 5' RACE reads with MiXCR, one entry per CDR3 protein. The repertoire holds approximately 670,000 distinct CDR3 sequences, roughly 6% seen once, with about 1.8% in the top ten. Per germline, CDR1 SGHRS and CDR2 YFSETQ. V was trimmed by 0 bases and J by 1 base, leaving 10 bases between them. The CDR3 consists of 15 residues. The specimen was naive T cells sorted from blood. The clonotype was recovered from a man younger than 30 in good health. The chain joins TRBV5-1 to TRBJ1-1; D is unresolved. Written as DNA, the CDR3 is TGCGCCAGCAGCTTGGCAGACAACGGGAACACTGAAGCTTTCTTT. Translating it yields CASSLADNGNTEAFF.